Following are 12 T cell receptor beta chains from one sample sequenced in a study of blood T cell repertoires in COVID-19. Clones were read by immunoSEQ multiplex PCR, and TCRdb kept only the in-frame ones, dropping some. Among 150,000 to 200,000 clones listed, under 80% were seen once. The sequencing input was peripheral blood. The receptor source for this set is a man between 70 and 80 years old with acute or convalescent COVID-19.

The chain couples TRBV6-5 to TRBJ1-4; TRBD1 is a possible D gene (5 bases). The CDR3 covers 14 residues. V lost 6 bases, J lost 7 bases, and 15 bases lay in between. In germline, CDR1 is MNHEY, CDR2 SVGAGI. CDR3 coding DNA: TGTGCCAGCAGCGGCGGGACCGCTGGTGAAAAACTGTTTTTT. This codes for CASSGGTAGEKLFF.

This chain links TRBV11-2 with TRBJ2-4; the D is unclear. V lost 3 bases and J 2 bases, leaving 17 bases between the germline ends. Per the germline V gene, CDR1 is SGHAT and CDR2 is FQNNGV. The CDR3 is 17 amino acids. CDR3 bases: TGTGCCAGCAGCTTGGTCGGGTCGGGTGAAACCAAAAACATTCAGTACTTC. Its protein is CASSLVGSGETKNIQYF.

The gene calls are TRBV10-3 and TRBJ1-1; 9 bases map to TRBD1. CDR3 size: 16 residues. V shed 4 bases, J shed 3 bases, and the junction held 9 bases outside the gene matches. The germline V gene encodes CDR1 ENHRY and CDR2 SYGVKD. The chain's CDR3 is CAISAGQGRGDTEAFF. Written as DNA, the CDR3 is TGTGCCATCAGTGCAGGACAGGGGAGGGGGGACACTGAAGCTTTCTTT.

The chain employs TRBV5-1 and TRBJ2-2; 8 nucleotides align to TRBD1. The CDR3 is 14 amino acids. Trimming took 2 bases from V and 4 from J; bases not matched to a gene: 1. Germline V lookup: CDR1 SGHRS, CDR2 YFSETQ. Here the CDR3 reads CASSFTGGTGELFF. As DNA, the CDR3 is TGCGCCAGCAGCTTCACAGGGGGCACCGGGGAGCTGTTTTTT. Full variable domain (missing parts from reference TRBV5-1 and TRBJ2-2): KAGVTQTPRYLIKTRGQQVTLSCSPISGHRSVSWYQQTPGQGLQFLFEYFSETQRNKGNFPGRFSGRQFSNSRSEMNVSTLELGDSALYLCASSFTGGTGELFFGEGSRLTVL.

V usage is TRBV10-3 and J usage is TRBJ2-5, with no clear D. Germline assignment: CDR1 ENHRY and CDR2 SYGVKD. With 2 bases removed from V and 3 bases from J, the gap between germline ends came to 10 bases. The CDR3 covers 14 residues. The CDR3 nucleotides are TGTGCCATCAGTGAGAACAGATTAGAAGAGACCCAGTACTTC. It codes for CAISENRLEETQYF.

The CDR3 here is CASSWDFYEQYF. The CDR3 DNA reads TGTGCCAGCAGTTGGGACTTCTACGAGCAGTACTTC. This chain uses TRBV28 with TRBJ2-7; D possibly corresponds to TRBD2 (6 bases). Trimming cost V 4 bases and J 3 bases, with 7 bases left between them. The CDR3 is 12 amino acids. Germline CDR1 is MDHEN and CDR2 is SYDVKM. Together with reference TRBV28 and TRBJ2-7, the CDR3 gives the full variable domain: DVKVTQSSRYLVKRTGEKVFLECVQDMDHENMFWYRQDPGLGLRLIYFSYDVKMKEKGDIPEGYSVSREKKERFSLILESASTNQTSMYLCASSWDFYEQYFGPGTRLTVT.

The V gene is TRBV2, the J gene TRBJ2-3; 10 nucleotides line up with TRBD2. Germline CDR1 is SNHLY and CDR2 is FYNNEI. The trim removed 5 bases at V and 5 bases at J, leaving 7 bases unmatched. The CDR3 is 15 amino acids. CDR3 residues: CASSYQRGGGDTQYF. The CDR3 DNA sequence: TGTGCCAGCAGTTACCAGCGGGGGGGCGGAGATACGCAGTATTTT.

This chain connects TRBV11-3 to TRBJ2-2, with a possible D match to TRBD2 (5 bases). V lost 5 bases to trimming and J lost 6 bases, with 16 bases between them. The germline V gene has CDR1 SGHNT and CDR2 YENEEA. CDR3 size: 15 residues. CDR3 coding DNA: TGTGCCAGCAGCCGACAAGGGAGTACACCCGGGGAGCTGTTTTTT. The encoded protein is CASSRQGSTPGELFF.

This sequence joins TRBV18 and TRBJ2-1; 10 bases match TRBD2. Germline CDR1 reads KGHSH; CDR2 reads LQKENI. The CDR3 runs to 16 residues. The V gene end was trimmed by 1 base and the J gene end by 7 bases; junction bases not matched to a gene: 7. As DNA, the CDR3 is TGTGCCAGCTCACCACAGAGCGGGAGGGCCGGAAATGAGCAGTTCTTC. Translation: CASSPQSGRAGNEQFF.

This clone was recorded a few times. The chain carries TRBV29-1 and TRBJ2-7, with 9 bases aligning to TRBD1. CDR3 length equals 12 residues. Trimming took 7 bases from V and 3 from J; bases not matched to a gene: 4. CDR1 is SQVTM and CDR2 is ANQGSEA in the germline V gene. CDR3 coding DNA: TGCAGCGGTGGGACAGGGTACTACGAGCAGTACTTC. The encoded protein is CSGGTGYYEQYF.

The CDR3 DNA follows: TGTGCCAGCAGGACTAACGGGGGCACTGAAGCTTTCTTT. The encoded protein is CASRTNGGTEAFF. The chain recombines TRBV27 with TRBJ1-1; perhaps TRBD1 as D (5 bases). CDR3 length: 13 residues. Between the trimmed V and J ends, which lost 6 bases and 4 bases, there was a span of 12 bases. Germline values: CDR1 MNHEY, CDR2 SMNVEV (reference sequence).

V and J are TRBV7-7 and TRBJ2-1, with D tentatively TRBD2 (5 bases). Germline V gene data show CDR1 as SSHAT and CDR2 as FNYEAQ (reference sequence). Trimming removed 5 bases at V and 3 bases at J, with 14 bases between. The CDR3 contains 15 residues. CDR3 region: CASSGGLAGYNEQFF. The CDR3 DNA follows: TGTGCCAGCAGCGGCGGGCTAGCCGGCTACAATGAGCAGTTCTTC.